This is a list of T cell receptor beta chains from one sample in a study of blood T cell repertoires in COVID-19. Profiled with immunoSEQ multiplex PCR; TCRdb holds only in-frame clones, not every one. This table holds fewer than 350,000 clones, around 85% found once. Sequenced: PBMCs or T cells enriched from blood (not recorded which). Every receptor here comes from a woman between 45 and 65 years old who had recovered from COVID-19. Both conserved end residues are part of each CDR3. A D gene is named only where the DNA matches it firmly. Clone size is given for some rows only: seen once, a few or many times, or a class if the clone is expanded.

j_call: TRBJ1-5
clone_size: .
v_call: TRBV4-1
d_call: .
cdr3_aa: CASSQDSRDQPQHF
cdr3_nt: TGCGCCAGCAGCCAAGATTCGCGGGACCAGCCCCAGCATTTT

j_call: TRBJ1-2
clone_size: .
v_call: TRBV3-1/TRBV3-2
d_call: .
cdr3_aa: CASSQGFLGANYGYTF
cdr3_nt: TGTGCCAGCAGCCAAGGGTTTCTGGGAGCTAACTATGGCTACACCTTC

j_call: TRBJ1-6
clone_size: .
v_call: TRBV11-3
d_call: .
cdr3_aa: CASSEWPPGTRHNSPLHF
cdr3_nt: TGTGCCAGCAGCGAATGGCCCCCCGGGACACGACATAATTCACCCCTCCACTTT

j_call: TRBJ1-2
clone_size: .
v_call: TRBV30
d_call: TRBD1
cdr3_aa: CAWSQNPGQGYYGYTF
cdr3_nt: TGTGCCTGGAGCCAAAATCCCGGACAGGGCTACTATGGCTACACCTTC

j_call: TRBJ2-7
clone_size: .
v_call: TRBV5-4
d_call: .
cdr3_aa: CASRRGLTYEEQYF
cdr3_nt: TGTGCCAGCAGGCGGGGACTGACCTACGAGGAGCAGTACTTC

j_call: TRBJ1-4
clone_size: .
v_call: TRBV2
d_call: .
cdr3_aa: CASSDSRYEKLFF
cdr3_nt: TGTGCCAGCAGTGACAGTCGATATGAAAAACTGTTTTTT

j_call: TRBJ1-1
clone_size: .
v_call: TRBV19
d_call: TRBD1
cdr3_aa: CATGTGGFLTEAFF
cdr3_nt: TGTGCCACCGGGACAGGGGGCTTTCTGACTGAAGCTTTCTTT

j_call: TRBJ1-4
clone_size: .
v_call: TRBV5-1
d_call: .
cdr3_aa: CASSADSTNEKLFF
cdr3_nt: TGCGCCAGCAGCGCGGACAGTACTAATGAAAAACTGTTTTTT

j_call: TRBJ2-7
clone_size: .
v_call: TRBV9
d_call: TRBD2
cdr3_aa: CASSVGTGGSYEQYF
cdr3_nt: TGTGCCAGCAGCGTAGGCACCGGGGGGAGCTACGAGCAGTACTTC

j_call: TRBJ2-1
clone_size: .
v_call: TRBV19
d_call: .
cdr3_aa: CASSINSYNEQFF
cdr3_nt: TGTGCCAGTAGTATCAATTCCTACAATGAGCAGTTCTTC

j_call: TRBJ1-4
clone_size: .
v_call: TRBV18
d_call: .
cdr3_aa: CASSPQVQNEKLFF
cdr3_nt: TGTGCCAGCTCACCACAGGTACAGAATGAAAAACTGTTTTTT

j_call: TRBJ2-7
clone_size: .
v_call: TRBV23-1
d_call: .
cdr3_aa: CASSQRGQPNYEQYF
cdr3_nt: TGCGCCAGCAGTCAACGTGGACAGCCGAACTACGAGCAGTACTTC

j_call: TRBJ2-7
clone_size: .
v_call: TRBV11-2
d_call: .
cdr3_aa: CASSLVQGRAYEQYF
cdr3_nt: TGTGCCAGCAGCTTAGTGCAGGGTCGGGCCTACGAGCAGTACTTC

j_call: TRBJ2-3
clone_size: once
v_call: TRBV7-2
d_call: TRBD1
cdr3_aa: CASSPSTRDSHTDTQYF
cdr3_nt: TGTGCCAGCAGCCCATCGACCAGGGACAGCCACACAGATACGCAGTATTTT

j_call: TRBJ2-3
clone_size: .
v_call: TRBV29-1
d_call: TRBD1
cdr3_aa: CSVRQGPPQYF
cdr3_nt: TGCAGCGTTAGACAGGGCCCTCCGCAGTATTTT

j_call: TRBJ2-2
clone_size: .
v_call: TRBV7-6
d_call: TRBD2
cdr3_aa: CASSLLQRENTGELFF
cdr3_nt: TGTGCCAGCAGCTTATTGCAGCGGGAGAACACCGGGGAGCTGTTTTTT

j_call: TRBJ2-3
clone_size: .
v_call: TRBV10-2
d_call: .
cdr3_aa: CASSEASPADTQYF
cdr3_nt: TGCGCCAGCAGTGAGGCTAGCCCCGCGGATACGCAGTATTTT

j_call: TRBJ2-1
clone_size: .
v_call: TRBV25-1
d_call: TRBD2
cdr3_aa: CASSFAGGPGSNEQFF
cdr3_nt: TGTGCCAGCAGCTTCGCGGGAGGGCCGGGGAGCAATGAGCAGTTCTTC

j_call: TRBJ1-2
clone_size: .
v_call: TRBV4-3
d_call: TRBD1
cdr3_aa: CASSQGHLETGVNGYTF
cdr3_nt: TGCGCCAGCAGCCAAGGTCATCTCGAGACAGGGGTAAATGGCTACACCTTC

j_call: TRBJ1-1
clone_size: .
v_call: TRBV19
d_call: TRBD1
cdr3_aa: CASNDRGDTEAFF
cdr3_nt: TGTGCCAGTAACGACAGGGGTGACACTGAAGCTTTCTTT

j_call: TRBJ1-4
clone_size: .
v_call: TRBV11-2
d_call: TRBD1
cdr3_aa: CASSRPDRGQRRLFF
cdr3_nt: TGTGCCAGCAGCCGGCCCGACAGGGGTCAAAGGAGGCTGTTTTTT

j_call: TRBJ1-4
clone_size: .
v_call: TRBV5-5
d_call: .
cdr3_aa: CASSLGVGGIGNEKLFF
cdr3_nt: TGTGCCAGCAGCTTGGGTGTAGGAGGGATTGGTAATGAAAAACTGTTTTTT

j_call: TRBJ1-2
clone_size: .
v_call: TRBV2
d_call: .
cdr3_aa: CASRRTNTNYGYTF
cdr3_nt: TGTGCCAGCAGGAGGACAAATACTAACTATGGCTACACCTTC

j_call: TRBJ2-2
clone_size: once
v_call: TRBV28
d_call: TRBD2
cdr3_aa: CASSSGGSTGELFF
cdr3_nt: TGTGCCAGCAGTTCGGGAGGGAGCACCGGGGAGCTGTTTTTT

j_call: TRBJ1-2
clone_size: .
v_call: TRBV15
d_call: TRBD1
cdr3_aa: CATSNDRGFGYTF
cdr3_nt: TGTGCCACCAGCAATGACAGGGGGTTCGGCTACACCTTC

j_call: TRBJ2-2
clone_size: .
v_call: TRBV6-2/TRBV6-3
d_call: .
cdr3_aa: CASSRFQVDTGELFF
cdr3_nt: TGTGCCAGCAGTAGATTCCAGGTGGACACCGGGGAGCTGTTTTTT

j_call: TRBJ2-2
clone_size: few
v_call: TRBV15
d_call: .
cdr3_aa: CATSRVPSGELFF
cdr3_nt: TGTGCCACCAGCAGAGTCCCCTCCGGGGAGCTGTTTTTT

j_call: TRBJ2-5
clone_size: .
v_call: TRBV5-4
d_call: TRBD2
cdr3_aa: CASSRGTSGTQETQYF
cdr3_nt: TGTGCCAGCAGCCGAGGGACTAGCGGGACCCAAGAGACCCAGTACTTC

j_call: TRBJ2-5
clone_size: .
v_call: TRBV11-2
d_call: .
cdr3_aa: CASSLLIGGTQETQYF
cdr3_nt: TGTGCCAGCAGCTTATTAATAGGGGGAACCCAAGAGACCCAGTACTTC

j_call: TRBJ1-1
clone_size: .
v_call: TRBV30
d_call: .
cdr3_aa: CAWLKRGGEAFF
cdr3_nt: TGTGCCTGGCTTAAAAGAGGGGGGGAGGCTTTCTTT

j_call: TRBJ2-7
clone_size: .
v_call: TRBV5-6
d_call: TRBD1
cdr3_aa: CASSQTGTGGTRYF
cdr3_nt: TGTGCCAGCAGCCAAACCGGGACAGGGGGCACGAGGTACTTC

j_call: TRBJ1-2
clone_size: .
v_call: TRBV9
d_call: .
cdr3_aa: CASSVVETHSWGVSYTF
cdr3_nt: TGTGCCAGCAGCGTAGTCGAGACACACAGTTGGGGGGTCAGCTACACCTTC

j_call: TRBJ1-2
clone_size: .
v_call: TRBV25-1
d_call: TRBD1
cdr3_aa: CASSEPTRQGSYGYTF
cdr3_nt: TGTGCCAGCAGTGAACCTACTCGACAGGGCAGTTATGGCTACACCTTC

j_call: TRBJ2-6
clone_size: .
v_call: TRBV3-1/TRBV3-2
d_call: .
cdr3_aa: CASSIARISGANVLTF
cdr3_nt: TGTGCCAGCAGCATCGCGCGGATTTCTGGGGCCAACGTCCTGACTTTC

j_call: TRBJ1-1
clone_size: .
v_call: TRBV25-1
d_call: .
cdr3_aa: CASSDTREVNAFF
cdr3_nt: TGTGCCAGCAGTGATACCAGGGAAGTGAATGCTTTCTTT

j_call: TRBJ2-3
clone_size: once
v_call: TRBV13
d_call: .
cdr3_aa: CASSPYRGPTDTQYF
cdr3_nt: TGTGCCAGCAGCCCTTATAGGGGCCCCACAGATACGCAGTATTTT

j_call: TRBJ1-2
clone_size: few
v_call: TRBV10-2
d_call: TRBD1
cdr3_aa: CASSNSATGNYGYTF
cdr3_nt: TGCGCCAGCTCCAACTCCGCGACAGGGAACTATGGCTACACCTTC

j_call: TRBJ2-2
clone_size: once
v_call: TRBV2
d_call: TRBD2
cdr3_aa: CASRTLISGSGELFF
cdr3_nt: TGTGCCAGCAGGACCCTAATTAGCGGGAGCGGGGAGCTGTTTTTT

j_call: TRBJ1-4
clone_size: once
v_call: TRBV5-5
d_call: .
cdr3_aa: CASSLNRVFEKLFF
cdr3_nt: TGTGCCAGCAGCTTGAACAGGGTCTTCGAAAAACTGTTTTTT

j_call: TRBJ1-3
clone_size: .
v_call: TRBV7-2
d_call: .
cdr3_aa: CASSLSGLSGNTIYF
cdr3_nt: TGTGCCAGCAGCCTCAGCGGCCTCTCTGGAAACACCATATATTTT

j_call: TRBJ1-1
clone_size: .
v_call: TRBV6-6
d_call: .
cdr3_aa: CASSSLASRTEAFF
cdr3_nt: TGTGCCAGCAGTTCACTAGCTTCGAGAACTGAAGCTTTCTTT

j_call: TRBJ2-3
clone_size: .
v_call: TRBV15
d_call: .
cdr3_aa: CATSSGHRPDTQYF
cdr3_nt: TGTGCCACCAGCAGTGGACATAGACCAGATACGCAGTATTTT

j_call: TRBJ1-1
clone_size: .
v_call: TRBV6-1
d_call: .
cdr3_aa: CASSGSILGDLTEAFF
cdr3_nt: TGTGCCAGCAGTGGGTCGATTTTAGGGGATTTAACTGAAGCTTTCTTT

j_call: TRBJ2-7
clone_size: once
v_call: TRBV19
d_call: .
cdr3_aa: CASSKAGQPTYEQYF
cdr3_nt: TGTGCCAGTAGTAAGGCGGGACAGCCTACCTACGAGCAGTACTTC

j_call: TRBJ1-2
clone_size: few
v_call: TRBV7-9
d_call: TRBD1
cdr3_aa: CASSRDRSYGYTF
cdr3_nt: TGTGCCAGCAGCCGGGACAGGAGCTATGGCTACACCTTC

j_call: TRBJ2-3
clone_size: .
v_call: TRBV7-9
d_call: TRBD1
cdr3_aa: CASSSDRQGSTGTDTQYF
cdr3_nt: TGTGCCAGCAGCTCAGATAGACAGGGGAGTACGGGCACAGATACGCAGTATTTT

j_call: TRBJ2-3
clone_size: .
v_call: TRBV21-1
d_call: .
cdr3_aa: CASSTFGGPTDTQYF
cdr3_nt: TGTGCCAGCAGCACCTTCGGGGGGCCAACAGATACGCAGTATTTT

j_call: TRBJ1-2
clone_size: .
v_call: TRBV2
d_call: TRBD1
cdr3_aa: CASKPDRSNYGYTF
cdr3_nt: TGTGCCAGCAAGCCGGACAGGAGCAACTATGGCTACACCTTC

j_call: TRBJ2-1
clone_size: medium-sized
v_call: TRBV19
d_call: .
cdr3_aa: CASSIPGLTRVNEQFF
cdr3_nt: TGTGCCAGTAGTATACCGGGACTCACCCGGGTAAATGAGCAGTTCTTC

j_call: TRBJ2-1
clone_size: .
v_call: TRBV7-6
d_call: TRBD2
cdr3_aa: CASSLGNRRGNNEQFF
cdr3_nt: TGTGCCAGCAGCTTAGGAAATCGGCGGGGGAACAATGAGCAGTTCTTC

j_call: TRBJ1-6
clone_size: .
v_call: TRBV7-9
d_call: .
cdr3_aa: CASSLTVSPTLHF
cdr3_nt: TGTGCCAGCAGCTTAACGGTTTCTCCAACCCTCCACTTT

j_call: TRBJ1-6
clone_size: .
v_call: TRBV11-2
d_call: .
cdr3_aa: CASSLGSGSSYNSPLHF
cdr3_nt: TGTGCCAGCAGCTTAGGCTCCGGGAGCTCCTATAATTCACCCCTCCACTTT

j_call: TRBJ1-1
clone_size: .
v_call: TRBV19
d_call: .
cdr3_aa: CASIRGGPDTEAFF
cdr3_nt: TGTGCCAGTATCCGGGGGGGGCCAGACACTGAAGCTTTCTTT

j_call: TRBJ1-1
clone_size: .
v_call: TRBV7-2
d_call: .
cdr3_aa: CASSSGQNTEAFF
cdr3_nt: TGTGCCAGCAGCTCGGGACAGAACACTGAAGCTTTCTTT